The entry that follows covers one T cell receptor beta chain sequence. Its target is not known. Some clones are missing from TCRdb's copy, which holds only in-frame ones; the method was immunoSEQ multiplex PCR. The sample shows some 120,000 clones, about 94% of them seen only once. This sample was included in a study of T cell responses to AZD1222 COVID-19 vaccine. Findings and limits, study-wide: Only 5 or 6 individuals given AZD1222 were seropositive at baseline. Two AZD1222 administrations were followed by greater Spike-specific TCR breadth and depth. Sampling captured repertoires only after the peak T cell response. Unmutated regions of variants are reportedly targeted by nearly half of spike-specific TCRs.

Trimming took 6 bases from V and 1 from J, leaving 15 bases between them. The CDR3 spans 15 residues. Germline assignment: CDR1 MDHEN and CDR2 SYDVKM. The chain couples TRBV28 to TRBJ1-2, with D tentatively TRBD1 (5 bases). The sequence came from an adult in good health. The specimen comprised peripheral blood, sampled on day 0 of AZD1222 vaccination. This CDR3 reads CASRPDTASNYGYTF. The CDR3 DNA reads TGTGCCAGCAGACCGGACACCGCCAGTAACTATGGCTACACCTTC.